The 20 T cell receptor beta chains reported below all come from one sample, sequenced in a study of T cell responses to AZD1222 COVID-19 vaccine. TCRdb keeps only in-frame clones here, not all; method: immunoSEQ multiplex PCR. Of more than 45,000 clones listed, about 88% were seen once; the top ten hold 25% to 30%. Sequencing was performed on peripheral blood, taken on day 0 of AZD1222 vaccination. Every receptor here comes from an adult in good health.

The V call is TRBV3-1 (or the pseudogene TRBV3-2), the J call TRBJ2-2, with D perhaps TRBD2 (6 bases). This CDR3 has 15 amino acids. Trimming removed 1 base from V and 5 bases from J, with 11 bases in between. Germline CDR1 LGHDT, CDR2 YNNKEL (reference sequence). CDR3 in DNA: TGTGCCAGCAGCCAAGCGGGAGCAAGTACCGGGGAGCTGTTTTTT. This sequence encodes CASSQAGASTGELFF.

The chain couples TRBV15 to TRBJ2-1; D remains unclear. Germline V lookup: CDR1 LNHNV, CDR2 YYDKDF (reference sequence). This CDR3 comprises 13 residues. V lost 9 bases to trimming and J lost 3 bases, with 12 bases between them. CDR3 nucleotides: TGTGCCACTGAAGCTGGATACTACAATGAGCAGTTCTTC. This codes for CATEAGYYNEQFF.

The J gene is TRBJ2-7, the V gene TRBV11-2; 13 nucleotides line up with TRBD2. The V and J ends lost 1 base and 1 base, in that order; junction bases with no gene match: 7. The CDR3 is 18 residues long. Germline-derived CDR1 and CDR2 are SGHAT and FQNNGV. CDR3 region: CASSLARTSGSSSYEQYF. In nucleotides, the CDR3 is TGTGCCAGCAGCTTAGCCCGGACTAGCGGGAGTTCATCCTACGAGCAGTACTTC.

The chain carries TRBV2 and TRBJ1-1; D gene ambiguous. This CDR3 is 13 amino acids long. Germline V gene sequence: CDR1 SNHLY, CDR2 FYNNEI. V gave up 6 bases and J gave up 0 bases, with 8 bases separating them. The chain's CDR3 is CASRPELNTEAFF. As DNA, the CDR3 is TGTGCCAGCAGACCAGAATTGAACACTGAAGCTTTCTTT.

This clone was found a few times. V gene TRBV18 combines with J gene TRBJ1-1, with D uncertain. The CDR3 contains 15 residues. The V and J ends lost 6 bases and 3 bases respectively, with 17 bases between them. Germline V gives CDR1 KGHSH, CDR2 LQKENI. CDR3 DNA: TGTGCCAGCTCGCCCAGCGCTGCCCTCGACACTGAAGCTTTCTTT. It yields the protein CASSPSAALDTEAFF.

Written as DNA, the CDR3 is TGCGCCAGCAGCTTGGACCCTATTAACTATGGCTACACCTTC. This gives the protein CASSLDPINYGYTF. This chain connects TRBV5-1 to TRBJ1-2, with D hard to call. This CDR3 spans 14 amino acids. The germline V gene encodes CDR1 SGHRS and CDR2 YFSETQ. V lost 0 bases, J lost 1 base, and 7 bases lay in between. Full variable domain (remainder filled in from reference TRBV5-1 and TRBJ1-2): KAGVTQTPRYLIKTRGQQVTLSCSPISGHRSVSWYQQTPGQGLQFLFEYFSETQRNKGNFPGRFSGRQFSNSRSEMNVSTLELGDSALYLCASSLDPINYGYTFGSGTRLTVV.

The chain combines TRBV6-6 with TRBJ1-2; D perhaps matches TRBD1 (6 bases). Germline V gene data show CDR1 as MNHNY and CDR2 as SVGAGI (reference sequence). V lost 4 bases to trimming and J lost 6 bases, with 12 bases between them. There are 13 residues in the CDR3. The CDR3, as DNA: TGTGCCAGCAGTTCCACAGGGATGGATGGCTACACCTTC. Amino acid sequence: CASSSTGMDGYTF.

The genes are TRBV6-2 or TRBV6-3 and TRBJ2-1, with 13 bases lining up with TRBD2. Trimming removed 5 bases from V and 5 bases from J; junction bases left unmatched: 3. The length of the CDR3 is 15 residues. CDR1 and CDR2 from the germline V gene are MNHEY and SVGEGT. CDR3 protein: CASSDGTSGNNEQFF. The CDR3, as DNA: TGTGCCAGCAGTGACGGGACTAGCGGGAACAATGAGCAGTTCTTC.

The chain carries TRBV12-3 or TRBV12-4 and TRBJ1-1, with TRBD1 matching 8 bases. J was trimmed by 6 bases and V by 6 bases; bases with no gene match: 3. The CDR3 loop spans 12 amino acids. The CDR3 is CASSQTGAEAFF. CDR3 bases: TGTGCCAGCAGCCAGACAGGGGCTGAAGCTTTCTTT.

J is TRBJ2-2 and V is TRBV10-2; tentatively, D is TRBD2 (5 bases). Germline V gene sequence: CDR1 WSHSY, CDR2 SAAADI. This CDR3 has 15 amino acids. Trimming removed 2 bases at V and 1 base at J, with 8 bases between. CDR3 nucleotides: TGCGCCAGCAGTGAGACGGGGAGGAACACCGGGGAGCTGTTTTTT. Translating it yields CASSETGRNTGELFF.

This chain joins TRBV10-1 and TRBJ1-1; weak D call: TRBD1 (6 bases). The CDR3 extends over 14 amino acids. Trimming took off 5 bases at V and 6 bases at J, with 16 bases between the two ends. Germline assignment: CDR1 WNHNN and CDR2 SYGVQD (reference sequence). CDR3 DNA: TGCGCCAGCAGTCTACAGGGATTTGTGGCTGAAGCTTTCTTT. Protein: CASSLQGFVAEAFF.

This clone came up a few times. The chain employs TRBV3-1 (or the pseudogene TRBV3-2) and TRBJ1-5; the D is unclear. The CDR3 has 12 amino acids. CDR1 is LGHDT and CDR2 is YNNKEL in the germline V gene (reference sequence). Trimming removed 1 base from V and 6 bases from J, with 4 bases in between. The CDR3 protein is CASSQGPQPQHF. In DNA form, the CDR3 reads TGTGCCAGCAGCCAAGGGCCTCAGCCCCAGCATTTT.

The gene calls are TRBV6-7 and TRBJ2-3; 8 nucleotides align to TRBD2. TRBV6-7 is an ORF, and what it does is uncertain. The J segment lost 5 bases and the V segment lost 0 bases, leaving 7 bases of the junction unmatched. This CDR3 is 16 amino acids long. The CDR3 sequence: CASSYSTGRALDTQYF. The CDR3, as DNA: TGTGCCAGCAGTTACTCTACCGGGAGGGCCTTAGATACGCAGTATTTT.

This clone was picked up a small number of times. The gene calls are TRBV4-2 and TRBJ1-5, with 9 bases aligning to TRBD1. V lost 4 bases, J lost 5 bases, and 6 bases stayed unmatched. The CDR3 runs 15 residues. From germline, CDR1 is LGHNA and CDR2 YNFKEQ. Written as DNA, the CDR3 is TGTGCCAGCAGCCTGGGACAGGGCGATCATCAGCCCCAGCATTTT. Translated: CASSLGQGDHQPQHF.

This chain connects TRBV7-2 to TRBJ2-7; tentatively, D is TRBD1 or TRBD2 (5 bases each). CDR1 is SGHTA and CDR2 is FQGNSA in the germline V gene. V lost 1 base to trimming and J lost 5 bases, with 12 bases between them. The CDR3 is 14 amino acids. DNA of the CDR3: TGTGCCAGCAGCTTAGTAGGACGGGGCGACGAGCAGTACTTC. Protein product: CASSLVGRGDEQYF.

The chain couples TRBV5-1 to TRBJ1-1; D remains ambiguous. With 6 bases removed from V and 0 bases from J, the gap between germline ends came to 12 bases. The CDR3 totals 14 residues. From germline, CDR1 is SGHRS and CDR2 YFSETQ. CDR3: CASTGVGVNTEAFF. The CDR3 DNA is TGCGCCAGCACCGGGGTGGGCGTGAACACTGAAGCTTTCTTT.

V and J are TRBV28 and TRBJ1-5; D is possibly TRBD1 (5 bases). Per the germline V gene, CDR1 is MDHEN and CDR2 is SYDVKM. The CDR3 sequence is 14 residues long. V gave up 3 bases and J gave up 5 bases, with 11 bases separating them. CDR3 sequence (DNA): TGTGCCAGCAGTTTCCCACAGGACCATCAGCCCCAGCATTTT. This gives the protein CASSFPQDHQPQHF.

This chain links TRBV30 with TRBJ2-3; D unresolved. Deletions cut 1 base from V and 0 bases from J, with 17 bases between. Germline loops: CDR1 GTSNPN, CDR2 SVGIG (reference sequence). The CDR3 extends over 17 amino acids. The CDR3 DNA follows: TGTGCCTGGAGTGCGGCCGTTTACAAATCTAGCACAGATACGCAGTATTTT. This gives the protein CAWSAAVYKSSTDTQYF.

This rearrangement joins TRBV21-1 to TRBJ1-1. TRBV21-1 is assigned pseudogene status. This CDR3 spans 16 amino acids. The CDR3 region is CASSKGGVKVNTEAFF. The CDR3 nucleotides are TGTGCCAGCAGCAAAGGGGGGGTTAAGGTGAACACTGAAGCTTTCTTT.

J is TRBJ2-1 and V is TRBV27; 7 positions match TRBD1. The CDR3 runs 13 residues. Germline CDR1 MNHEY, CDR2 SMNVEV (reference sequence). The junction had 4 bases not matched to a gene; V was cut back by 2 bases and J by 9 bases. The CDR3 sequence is CASSLDRVSEQFF. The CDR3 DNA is TGTGCCAGCAGTTTAGACAGGGTGAGTGAGCAGTTCTTC.